This T cell receptor beta chain was sequenced for a study of blood T cell repertoires in COVID-19. Study-level background: From the United States, Italy and Spain came samples of acute and convalescent COVID-19. Nucleic acid was either cDNA or gDNA, and it came from T cells, B-cell-depleted T cells, or PBMCs.

V lost 6 bases and J lost 4, with 10 bases in between. The V gene's germline CDR1 is SGHTA and CDR2 FQGNSA. This CDR3 has 12 residues. This clone was seen a single time. In the source study's methods: Reference gene primers were amplified, and this amplification served to estimate nucleated cell counts. The repertoire was sequenced with immunoSEQ multiplex PCR; TCRdb's copy has only in-frame clones and lacks some. That table is the source of V, J and clone size, and D and trimming were worked out from the DNA. Among roughly 200,000 clones listed, 88% were seen once. The sequence came from a man between 35 and 55 years old with active or convalescent COVID-19. The sequencing input was peripheral blood. The chain employs TRBV7-2 and TRBJ2-7, with no clear D. The CDR3 DNA is TGTGCCAGCAGTTTGAGTGGTTACGAGCAGTACTTC. Translating gives CASSLSGYEQYF.